Following are 22 T cell receptor beta chains from one sample sequenced in a study of T cell responses to AZD1222 COVID-19 vaccine. Clones were sequenced by immunoSEQ multiplex PCR, and TCRdb holds only the in-frame ones, with some missing. The sample contains 100,000 to 150,000 clones, 89% of which appear only once. The sequenced sample was peripheral blood, obtained on day 0 of AZD1222 vaccination. These receptors came from an adult in good health.

This chain links TRBV5-1 with TRBJ1-1; the match to TRBD1 covers 10 bases. The CDR3 length is 16 residues. Losses at the gene ends were 0 bases for V and 4 bases for J; bases not matched to a gene: 6. Germline loops: CDR1 SGHRS, CDR2 YFSETQ. The CDR3, as DNA: TGCGCCAGCAGCTTGGCGCCGGGACAGGGGTCCACTGAAGCTTTCTTT. It codes for CASSLAPGQGSTEAFF.

The genes are TRBV19 and TRBJ2-2, with D maybe TRBD2 (6 bases). Germline V gives CDR1 LNHDA, CDR2 SQIVND (reference sequence). Trimming pared 3 bases from V and 5 bases from J, leaving 16 bases between. The CDR3 runs to 16 residues. The CDR3 loop reads CASSIQGGSGTGELFF. The CDR3 DNA reads as TGTGCCAGTAGTATTCAAGGAGGGTCCGGGACCGGGGAGCTGTTTTTT.

V and J are TRBV30 and TRBJ1-5; no clear D. V shed 3 bases and J shed 4 bases, with 16 bases lying between them. CDR1 and CDR2 from the germline V gene are GTSNPN and SVGIG (reference sequence). The CDR3 sequence is 15 residues long. CDR3 DNA: TGTGCCTGGAGCCCCCCGGTGAGTCTTAATCAGCCCCAGCATTTT. Its translation is CAWSPPVSLNQPQHF.

The V gene is TRBV10-3, the J gene TRBJ1-1; weak D call: TRBD1 (6 bases). The CDR3 runs 15 residues. The germline V gene encodes CDR1 ENHRY and CDR2 SYGVKD. V was pared by 6 bases and J by 0 bases, with 14 bases between. The CDR3 nucleotides are TGTGCCATCAGGACCGGGGGGGCGATGAACACTGAAGCTTTCTTT. It yields the protein CAIRTGGAMNTEAFF.

This chain connects TRBV5-1 to TRBJ2-7; D remains unclear. This CDR3 region has 10 residues. Germline V lookup: CDR1 SGHRS, CDR2 YFSETQ. V was shortened by 3 bases and J by 2 bases, with 0 bases between the two germline ends. DNA of the CDR3: TGCGCCAGCAGCTCCTACGAGCAGTACTTC. Translated, it gives CASSSYEQYF. The full variable domain, completed using reference TRBV5-1 and TRBJ2-7, is KAGVTQTPRYLIKTRGQQVTLSCSPISGHRSVSWYQQTPGQGLQFLFEYFSETQRNKGNFPGRFSGRQFSNSRSEMNVSTLELGDSALYLCASSSYEQYFGPGTRLTVT.

J is TRBJ2-3 and V is TRBV9, with unresolved D. CDR3 size: 13 residues. V lost 1 base and J 7 bases, leaving 10 bases between the germline ends. The V gene's germline CDR1 is SGDLS and CDR2 YYNGEE. CDR3 protein: CASSVPQGNTQYF. Here the CDR3 DNA reads TGTGCCAGCAGCGTACCCCAAGGGAATACGCAGTATTTT. The complete variable domain, with remaining parts taken from reference TRBV9 and TRBJ2-3, reads DSGVTQTPKHLITATGQRVTLRCSPRSGDLSVYWYQQSLDQGLQFLIQYYNGEERAKGNILERFSAQQFPDLHSELNLSSLELGDSALYFCASSVPQGNTQYFGPGTRLTVL.

J is TRBJ1-1 and V is TRBV12-3 or TRBV12-4, with D unresolved. Trimming shortened V by 6 bases and J by 1 base, and 9 bases separated the two germline ends. The CDR3 is made up of 13 amino acids. In DNA form, the CDR3 reads TGTGCCAGCAGAAAGATACGGAACACTGAAGCTTTCTTT. Translation: CASRKIRNTEAFF.

This clone has just one count. The rearrangement links TRBV5-1 to TRBJ2-5; TRBD2 matches at 9 bases. This CDR3 is 16 amino acids long. The J segment lost 1 base and the V segment lost 0 bases, leaving 4 bases of the junction unmatched. The germline V gene encodes CDR1 SGHRS and CDR2 YFSETQ. CDR3 loop: CASSLAGRGGQETQYF. The CDR3 region has the DNA TGCGCCAGCAGCTTGGCTGGGCGGGGGGGCCAAGAGACCCAGTACTTC.

The chain employs TRBV27 and TRBJ1-4, with D unresolved. Germline values: CDR1 MNHEY, CDR2 SMNVEV (reference sequence). The CDR3 length is 12 residues. Trimming took 4 bases from V and 4 from J, leaving 4 bases between them. The CDR3 bases are TGTGCCAGCAGTTCCAGTAATGAAAAACTGTTTTTT. Its translation is CASSSSNEKLFF. The whole variable domain, filled in from reference TRBV27 and TRBJ1-4, reads EAQVTQNPRYLITVTGKKLTVTCSQNMNHEYMSWYRQDPGLGLRQIYYSMNVEVTDKGDVPEGYKVSRKEKRNFPLILESPSPNQTSLYFCASSSSNEKLFFGSGTQLSVL.

This clone was seen only once. CDR3 residues: CASSALQWTGMNTEAFF. The CDR3 region has the DNA TGCGCCAGCAGTGCCCTCCAATGGACAGGGATGAACACTGAAGCTTTCTTT. The chain uses TRBV10-1 and TRBJ1-1; 8 nucleotides align to TRBD1. V lost 4 bases to trimming and J lost 0 bases; unmatched junction nucleotides: 10. Germline V gene lookup returns CDR1 WNHNN and CDR2 SYGVQD (reference sequence). The CDR3 is 17 residues long.

The chain uses TRBV7-9 and TRBJ1-6, with D unclear. Germline assignment: CDR1 SEHNR and CDR2 FQNEAQ (reference sequence). This CDR3 region has 13 residues. V was clipped by 4 bases and J by 9 bases, with 10 bases between them. CDR3 bases: TGTGCCAGCAGCTCAGAGGCCTTTTCACCCCTCCACTTT. This codes for CASSSEAFSPLHF. Complete variable domain (other parts from reference TRBV7-9 and TRBJ1-6): DTGVSQNPRHKITKRGQNVTFRCDPISEHNRLYWYRQTLGQGPEFLTYFQNEAQLEKSRLLSDRFSAERPKGSFSTLEIQRTEQGDSAMYLCASSSEAFSPLHFGNGTRLTVT.

The chain is built from TRBV3-1 (or the pseudogene TRBV3-2) and TRBJ1-3; maybe TRBD1 (6 bases). CDR3 length: 14 residues. Trimming shortened V by 4 bases and J by 2 bases, and 9 bases separated the two germline ends. Germline CDR1 and CDR2: LGHDT and YNNKEL (reference sequence). The CDR3 nucleotides are TGTGCCAGCAGCCCCTCAGGGGCTGGAAACACCATATATTTT. It yields the protein CASSPSGAGNTIYF.

The chain carries TRBV19 and TRBJ1-1; the D gene is possibly TRBD1 (5 bases). This CDR3 has 14 residues. From germline, CDR1 is LNHDA and CDR2 SQIVND (reference sequence). Trimming left V 4 bases short and J 4 bases short, with 13 bases between. The CDR3 loop reads CASSKKTVSTEAFF. The CDR3 DNA reads TGTGCCAGTAGTAAGAAGACAGTTTCCACTGAAGCTTTCTTT.

V gene TRBV27 combines with J gene TRBJ1-1; TRBD1 aligns across 7 bases. This CDR3 has 19 residues. Germline CDR1 MNHEY, CDR2 SMNVEV (reference sequence). V lost 6 bases, J lost 2 bases, and 21 bases stayed unmatched. CDR3 in DNA: TGTGCCAGCAGCCCTATTTCGATAATCTCCGGGACAGTTAACACTGAAGCTTTCTTT. Translated, it gives CASSPISIISGTVNTEAFF.

The chain is built from TRBV24-1 and TRBJ2-2, with D unresolved. Per germline, CDR1 KGHDR and CDR2 SFDVKD. The CDR3 length is 15 residues. V lost 2 bases to trimming and J lost 0 bases, with 6 bases between them. CDR3 DNA: TGTGCCACCAGTGATTCAGTCACGAACACCGGGGAGCTGTTTTTT. Amino acids: CATSDSVTNTGELFF.

The chain carries TRBV5-1 and TRBJ2-5; 7 nucleotides match TRBD2. V lost 4 bases and J lost 9; bases outside the gene matches: 15. The length of the CDR3 is 15 residues. Germline CDR1 reads SGHRS; CDR2 reads YFSETQ. In DNA, the CDR3 is TGCGCCAGCAGCCCTCCTGGGACTACCCCTCGGGCCCAGTACTTC. Its protein product is CASSPPGTTPRAQYF.

The CDR3 nucleotides are TGTGCCAGCAGACCGACAGGGGGCTTGGGTCAGCCCCAGCATTTT. Translating gives CASRPTGGLGQPQHF. J is TRBJ1-5 and V is TRBV6-4; 10 bases are shared with TRBD1. V lost 6 bases, J lost 6 bases, and 8 bases stayed unmatched. There are 15 residues in the CDR3. Germline V gene sequence: CDR1 MRHNA, CDR2 SNTAGT.

The chain recombines TRBV6-5 with TRBJ1-2; 9 bases match TRBD1. The CDR3 consists of 15 residues. V lost 7 bases to trimming and J lost 7 bases; unmatched junction nucleotides: 13. Germline V CDR1 and CDR2: MNHEY, SVGAGI. CDR3 in DNA: TGTGCCAGCACCCCATACTGGGACAGGGCGTTTGGCTACACCTTC. This sequence encodes CASTPYWDRAFGYTF.

The chain employs TRBV11-3 and TRBJ2-1, with TRBD2 matching 7 bases. The CDR3 is made up of 14 amino acids. Trimming cost V 5 bases and J 1 base; bases outside gene matches: 2. Germline V gene sequence: CDR1 SGHNT, CDR2 YENEEA. The CDR3 sequence: CASSTGGSYNEQFF. In DNA, the CDR3 is TGTGCCAGCAGCACGGGGGGATCCTACAATGAGCAGTTCTTC.

The chain recombines TRBV3-1 (or the pseudogene TRBV3-2) with TRBJ1-3, with TRBD1 matching over 8 bases. This CDR3 region has 19 residues. The trim removed 3 bases at V and 3 bases at J, leaving 16 bases unmatched. CDR1 and CDR2 from the germline V gene are LGHDT and YNNKEL (reference sequence). The CDR3, as DNA: TGTGCCAGCAGCCAGAGAGCCGGACAGGGTTGGGGAGTTGGAAACACCATATATTTT. This sequence encodes CASSQRAGQGWGVGNTIYF.

The V and J genes are TRBV7-2 and TRBJ2-3; D call uncertain. The CDR3 contains 15 residues. Deletions cut 5 bases from V and 3 bases from J, with 15 bases between. Germline V gene data show CDR1 as SGHTA and CDR2 as FQGNSA. The CDR3 coding sequence is TGTGCCAGCAGCATGCCAAGGATTGGAACAGATACGCAGTATTTT. This translates into CASSMPRIGTDTQYF.

In its sample, this clone was seen once. The chain couples TRBV9 to TRBJ1-6; 8 bases align to TRBD1. V dropped 3 bases and J dropped 12; count of bases not matched to a gene: 5. The CDR3 is made up of 13 amino acids. Germline V CDR1 and CDR2: SGDLS, YYNGEE. The CDR3 DNA reads TGTGCCAGCAGCGCCAAACAGGGGGGACCCCTCCACTTT. This translates into CASSAKQGGPLHF.